This T cell receptor (beta chain) derives from a study of T-cell memory formation after mild COVID-19. Study-wide findings and caveats: Whether day 37 second-wave clones are SARS-CoV-2-specific was not confirmed. Later expanders leaned CD4+, whereas day 15 to 85 contracting clones were balanced CD4/CD8.

MiXCR, run by TCRdb on the 5' RACE reads, gives a single entry per CDR3 protein. The sample consists of 400,000 or so distinct CDR3 sequences, approximately 21% of them appearing once. As to this clonotype: Its antigen is as yet unknown.

Trimming removed 2 bases from V and 4 bases from J, with 15 bases in between. Germline V lookup: CDR1 KGHSH, CDR2 LQKENI. CDR3 size: 17 residues. This clonotype was obtained from an adult woman who had mild COVID-19 (a few samples of this study predate the infection). Cell type and time point are not known. The rearrangement joins TRBV18 to TRBJ2-6; D is tentatively TRBD1 or TRBD2 (5 bases each). The sequencing sample was made of PBMCs or a T cell subset sorted from them (not recorded which). The CDR3 nucleotides read TGTGCCAGCTCACCATTAGGGACCCTAAGCGGGGCCAACGTCCTGACTTTC. Protein: CASSPLGTLSGANVLTF.